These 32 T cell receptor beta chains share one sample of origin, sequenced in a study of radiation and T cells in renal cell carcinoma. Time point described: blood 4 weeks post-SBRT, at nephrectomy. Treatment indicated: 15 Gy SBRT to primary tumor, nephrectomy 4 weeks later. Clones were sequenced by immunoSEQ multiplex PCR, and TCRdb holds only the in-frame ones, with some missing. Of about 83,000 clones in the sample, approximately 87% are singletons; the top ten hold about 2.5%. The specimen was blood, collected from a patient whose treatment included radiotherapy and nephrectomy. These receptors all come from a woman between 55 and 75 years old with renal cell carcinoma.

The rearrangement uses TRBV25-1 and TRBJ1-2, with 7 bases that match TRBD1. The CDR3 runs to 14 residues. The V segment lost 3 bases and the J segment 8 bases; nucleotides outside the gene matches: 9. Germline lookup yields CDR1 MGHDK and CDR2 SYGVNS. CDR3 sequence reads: CASSDGPRTGGYTF. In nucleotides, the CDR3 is TGTGCCAGCAGTGATGGCCCTCGGACAGGCGGCTACACCTTC.

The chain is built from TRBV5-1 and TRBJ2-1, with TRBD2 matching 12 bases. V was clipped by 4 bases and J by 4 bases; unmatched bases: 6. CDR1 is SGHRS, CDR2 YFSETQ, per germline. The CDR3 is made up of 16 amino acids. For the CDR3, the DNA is TGCGCCAGCAGCATTACTAGCGGGGGGCCTTACAATGAGCAGTTCTTC. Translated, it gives CASSITSGGPYNEQFF.

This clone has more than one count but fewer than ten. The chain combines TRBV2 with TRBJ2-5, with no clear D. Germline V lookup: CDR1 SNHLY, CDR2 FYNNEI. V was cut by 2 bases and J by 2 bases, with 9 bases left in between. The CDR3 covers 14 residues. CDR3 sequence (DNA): TGTGCCAGCAGTGAATGGTTGGTTCAAGAGACCCAGTACTTC. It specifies CASSEWLVQETQYF. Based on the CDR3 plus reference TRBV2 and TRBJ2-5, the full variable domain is EPEVTQTPSHQVTQMGQEVILRCVPISNHLYFYWYRQILGQKVEFLVSFYNNEISEKSEIFDDQFSVERPDGSNFTLKIRSTKLEDSAMYFCASSEWLVQETQYFGPGTRLLVL.

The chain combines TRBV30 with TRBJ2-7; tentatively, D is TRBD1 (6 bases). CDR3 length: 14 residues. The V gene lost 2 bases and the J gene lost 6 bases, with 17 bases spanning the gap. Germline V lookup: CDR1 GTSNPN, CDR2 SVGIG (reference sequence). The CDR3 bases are TGTGCCTGGAGTAGCCGCAGGGGCTTTAGCGAGCAGTACTTC. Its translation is CAWSSRRGFSEQYF. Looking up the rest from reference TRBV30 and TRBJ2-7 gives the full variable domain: SQTIHQWPATLVQPVGSPLSLECTVEGTSNPNLYWYRQAAGRGLQLLFYSVGIGQISSEVPQNLSASRPQDRQFILSSKKLLLSDSGFYLCAWSSRRGFSEQYFGPGTRLTVT.

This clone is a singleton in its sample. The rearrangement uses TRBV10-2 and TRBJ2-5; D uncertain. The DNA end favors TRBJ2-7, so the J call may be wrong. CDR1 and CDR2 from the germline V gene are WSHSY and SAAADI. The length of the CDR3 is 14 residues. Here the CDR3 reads CARRPKFGVVEQYF. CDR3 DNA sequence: TGCGCCAGGCGCCCGAAGTTTGGGGTAGTCGAGCAGTACTTC.

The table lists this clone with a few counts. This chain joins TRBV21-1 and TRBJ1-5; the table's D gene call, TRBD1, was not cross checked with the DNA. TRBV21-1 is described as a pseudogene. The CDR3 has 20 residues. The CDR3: CASSKATGDRGLLGNQPQHF. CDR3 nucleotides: TGTGCCAGCAGCAAAGCAACGGGGGACAGGGGCCTATTGGGCAATCAGCCCCAGCATTTT.

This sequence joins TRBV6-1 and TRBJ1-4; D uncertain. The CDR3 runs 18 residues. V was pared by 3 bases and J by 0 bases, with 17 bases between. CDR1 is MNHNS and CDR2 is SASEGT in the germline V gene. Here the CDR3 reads CASSDHDGEDATNEKLFF. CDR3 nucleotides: TGTGCCAGCAGTGACCATGACGGCGAGGACGCAACTAATGAAAAACTGTTTTTT.

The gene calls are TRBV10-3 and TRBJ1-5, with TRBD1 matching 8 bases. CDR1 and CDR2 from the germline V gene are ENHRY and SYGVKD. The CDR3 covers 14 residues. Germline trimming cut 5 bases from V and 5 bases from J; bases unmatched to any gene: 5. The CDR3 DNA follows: TGTGCCATCAGTACCGGACAGGGCGATCAGCCCCAGCATTTT. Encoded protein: CAISTGQGDQPQHF.

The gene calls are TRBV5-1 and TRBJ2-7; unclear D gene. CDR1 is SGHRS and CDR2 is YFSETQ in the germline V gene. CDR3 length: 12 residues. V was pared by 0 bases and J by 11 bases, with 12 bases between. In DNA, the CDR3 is TGCGCCAGCAGCTTGGCCGATAGTCAGGAGTACTTC. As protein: CASSLADSQEYF.

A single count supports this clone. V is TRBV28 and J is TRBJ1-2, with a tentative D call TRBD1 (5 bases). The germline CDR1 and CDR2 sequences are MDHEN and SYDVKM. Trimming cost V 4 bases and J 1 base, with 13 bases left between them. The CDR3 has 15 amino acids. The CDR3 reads CASSSDPQVNYGYTF. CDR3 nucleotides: TGTGCCAGCAGTTCCGACCCACAGGTTAACTATGGCTACACCTTC.

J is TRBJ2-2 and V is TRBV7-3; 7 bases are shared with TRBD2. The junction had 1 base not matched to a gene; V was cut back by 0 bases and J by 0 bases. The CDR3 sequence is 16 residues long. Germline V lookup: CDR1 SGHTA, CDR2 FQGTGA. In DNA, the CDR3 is TGTGCCAGCAGCTTAACTGCGGGGGCGAACACCGGGGAGCTGTTTTTT. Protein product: CASSLTAGANTGELFF.

As DNA, the CDR3 is TGTGCCAGCAGCCCCGGGGGCATTGGCACAGATACGCAGTATTTT. Its translation: CASSPGGIGTDTQYF. The chain recombines TRBV7-2 with TRBJ2-3; tentatively, D is TRBD1 or TRBD2 (6 bases each). Germline V gives CDR1 SGHTA, CDR2 FQGNSA. V lost 5 bases and J lost 1, with 13 bases in between. The CDR3 has 15 residues.

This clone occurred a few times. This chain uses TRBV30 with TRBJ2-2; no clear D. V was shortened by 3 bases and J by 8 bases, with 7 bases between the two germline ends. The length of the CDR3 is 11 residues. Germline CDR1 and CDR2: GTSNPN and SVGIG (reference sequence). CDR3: CAWRLSGELFF. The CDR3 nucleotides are TGTGCCTGGAGACTCTCGGGGGAGCTGTTTTTT.

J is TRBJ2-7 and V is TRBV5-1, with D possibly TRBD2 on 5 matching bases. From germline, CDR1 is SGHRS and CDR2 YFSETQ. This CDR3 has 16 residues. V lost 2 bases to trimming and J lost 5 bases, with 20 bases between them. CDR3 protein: CASSFEPGPKGDEQYF. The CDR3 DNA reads TGCGCCAGCAGCTTTGAACCGGGCCCCAAGGGAGACGAGCAGTACTTC.

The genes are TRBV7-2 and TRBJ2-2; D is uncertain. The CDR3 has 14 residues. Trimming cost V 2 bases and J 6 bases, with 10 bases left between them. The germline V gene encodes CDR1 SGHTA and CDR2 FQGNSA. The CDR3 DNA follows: TGTGCCAGCAGCTTAAGTCCTGGAGCCGGGGAGCTGTTTTTT. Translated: CASSLSPGAGELFF.

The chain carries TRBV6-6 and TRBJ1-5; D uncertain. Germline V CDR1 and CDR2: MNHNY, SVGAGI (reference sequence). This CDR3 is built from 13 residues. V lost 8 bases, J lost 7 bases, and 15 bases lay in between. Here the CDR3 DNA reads TGTGCCAGCTCGAACGGGGAACGACAGCCCCAGCATTTT. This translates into CASSNGERQPQHF.

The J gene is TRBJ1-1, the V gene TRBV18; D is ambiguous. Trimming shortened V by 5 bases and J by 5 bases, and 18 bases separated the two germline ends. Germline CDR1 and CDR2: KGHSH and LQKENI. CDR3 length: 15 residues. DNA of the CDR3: TGTGCCAGCTCATCAGATCGAAGGGCCCGAACTGAAGCTTTCTTT. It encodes CASSSDRRARTEAFF.

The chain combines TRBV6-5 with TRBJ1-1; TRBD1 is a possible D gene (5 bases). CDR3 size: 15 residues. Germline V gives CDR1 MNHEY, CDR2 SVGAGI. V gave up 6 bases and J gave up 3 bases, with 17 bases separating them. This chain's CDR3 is CASSPDPVGHTEAFF. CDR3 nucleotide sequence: TGTGCCAGCAGCCCCGACCCGGTGGGACACACTGAAGCTTTCTTT.

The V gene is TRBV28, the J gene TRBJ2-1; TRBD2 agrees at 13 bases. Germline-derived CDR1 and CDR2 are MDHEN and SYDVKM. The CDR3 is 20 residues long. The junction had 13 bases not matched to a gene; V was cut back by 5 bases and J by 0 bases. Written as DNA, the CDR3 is TGTGCCAGCAGTCAGACGACTAGCGGGAGGTCCCCAAGCTCCTACAATGAGCAGTTCTTC. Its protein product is CASSQTTSGRSPSSYNEQFF.

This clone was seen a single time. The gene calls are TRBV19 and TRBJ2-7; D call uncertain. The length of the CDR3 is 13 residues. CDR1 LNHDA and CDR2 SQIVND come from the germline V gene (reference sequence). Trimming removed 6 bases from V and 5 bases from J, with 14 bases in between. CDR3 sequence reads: CASRAERRDEQYF. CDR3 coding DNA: TGTGCCAGTAGAGCAGAAAGACGGGACGAGCAGTACTTC.

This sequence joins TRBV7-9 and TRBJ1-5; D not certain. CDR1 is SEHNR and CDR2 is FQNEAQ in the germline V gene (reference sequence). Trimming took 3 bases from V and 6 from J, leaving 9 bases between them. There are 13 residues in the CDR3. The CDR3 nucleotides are TGTGCCAGCAGCTTCGCAAGCGGTCAGCCCCAGCATTTT. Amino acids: CASSFASGQPQHF.

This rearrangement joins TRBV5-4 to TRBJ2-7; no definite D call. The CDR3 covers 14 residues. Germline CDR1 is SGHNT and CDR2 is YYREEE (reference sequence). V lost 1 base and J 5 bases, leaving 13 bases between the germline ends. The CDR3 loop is CASSLLADPNEQYF. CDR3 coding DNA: TGTGCCAGCAGCTTGTTGGCGGACCCCAACGAGCAGTACTTC.

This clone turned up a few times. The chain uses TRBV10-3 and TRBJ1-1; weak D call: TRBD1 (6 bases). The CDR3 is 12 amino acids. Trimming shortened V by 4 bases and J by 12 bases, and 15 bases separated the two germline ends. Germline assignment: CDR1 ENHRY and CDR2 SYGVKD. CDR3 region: CAISVDSGTTFF. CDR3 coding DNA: TGTGCCATCAGTGTCGACTCAGGGACAACTTTCTTT.

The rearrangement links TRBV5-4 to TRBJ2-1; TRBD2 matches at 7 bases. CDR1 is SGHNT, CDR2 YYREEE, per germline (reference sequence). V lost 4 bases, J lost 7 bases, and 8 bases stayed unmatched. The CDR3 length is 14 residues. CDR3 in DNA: TGTGCCAGCAGCCAAACCGGGCGGGGGAATGAGCAGTTCTTC. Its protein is CASSQTGRGNEQFF.

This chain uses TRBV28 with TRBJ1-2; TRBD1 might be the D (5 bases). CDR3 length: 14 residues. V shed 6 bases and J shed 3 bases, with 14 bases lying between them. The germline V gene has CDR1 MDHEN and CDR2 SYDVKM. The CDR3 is CASSSMGGDYGYTF. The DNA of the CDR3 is TGTGCCAGCAGCTCCATGGGGGGAGACTATGGCTACACCTTC.

The CDR3 region has the DNA TGCGCCAGCAGCCAAGAATCTGACACCATATATTTT. Its translation is CASSQESDTIYF. The J gene is TRBJ1-3, the V gene TRBV4-1; D unclear. CDR3 length equals 12 residues. V was shortened by 0 bases and J by 8 bases, with 5 bases between the two germline ends. CDR1 is MGHRA, CDR2 YSYEKL, per germline.

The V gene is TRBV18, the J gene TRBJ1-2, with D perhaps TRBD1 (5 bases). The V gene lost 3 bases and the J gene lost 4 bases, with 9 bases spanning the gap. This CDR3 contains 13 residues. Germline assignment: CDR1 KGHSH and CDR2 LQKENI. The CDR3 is CASSPSGGYGYTF. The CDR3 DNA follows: TGTGCCAGCTCACCGAGCGGGGGCTATGGCTACACCTTC. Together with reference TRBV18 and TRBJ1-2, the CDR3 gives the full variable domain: NAGVMQNPRHLVRRRGQEARLRCSPMKGHSHVYWYRQLPEEGLKFMVYLQKENIIDESGMPKERFSAEFPKEGPSILRIQQVVRGDSAAYFCASSPSGGYGYTFGSGTRLTVV.

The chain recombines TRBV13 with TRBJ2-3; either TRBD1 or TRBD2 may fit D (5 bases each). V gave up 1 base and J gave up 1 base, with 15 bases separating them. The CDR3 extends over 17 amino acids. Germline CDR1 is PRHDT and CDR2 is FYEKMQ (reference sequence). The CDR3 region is CASSLVTGAGGTDTQYF. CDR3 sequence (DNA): TGTGCCAGCAGCTTAGTTACCGGGGCTGGGGGCACAGATACGCAGTATTTT.

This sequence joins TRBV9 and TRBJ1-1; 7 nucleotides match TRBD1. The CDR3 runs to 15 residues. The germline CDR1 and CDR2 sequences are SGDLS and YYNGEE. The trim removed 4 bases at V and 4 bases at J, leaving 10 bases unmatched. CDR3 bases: TGTGCCAGCAGCTCAGGGGGGCAGGGTGGCACTGAAGCTTTCTTT. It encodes CASSSGGQGGTEAFF.

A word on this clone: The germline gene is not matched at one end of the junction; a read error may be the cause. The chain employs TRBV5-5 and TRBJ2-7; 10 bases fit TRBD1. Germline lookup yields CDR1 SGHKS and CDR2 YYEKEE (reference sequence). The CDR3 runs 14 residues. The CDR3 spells CARSLRDRGCEQYF. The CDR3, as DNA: TGTGCCAGAAGCTTGAGGGACAGGGGCTGCGAGCAGTACTTC.

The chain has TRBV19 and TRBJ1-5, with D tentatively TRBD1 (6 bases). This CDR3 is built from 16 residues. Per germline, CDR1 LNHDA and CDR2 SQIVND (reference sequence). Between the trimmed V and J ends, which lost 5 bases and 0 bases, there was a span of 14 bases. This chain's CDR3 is CASSPEDRYSNQPQHF. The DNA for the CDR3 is TGTGCCAGTAGTCCCGAGGACAGATATAGCAATCAGCCCCAGCATTTT.

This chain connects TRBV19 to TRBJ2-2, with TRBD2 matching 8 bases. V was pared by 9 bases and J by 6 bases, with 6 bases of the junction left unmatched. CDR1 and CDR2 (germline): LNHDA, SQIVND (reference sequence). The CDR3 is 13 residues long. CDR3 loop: CASRGGRAGELFF. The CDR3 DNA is TGTGCCAGCCGGGGGGGAAGAGCCGGGGAGCTGTTTTTT.